This T cell receptor (beta chain) was sequenced in a study of early T cells in non-severe SARS-CoV-2 infection. The overall study: The sequenced material was bulk RNA from unsorted whole blood, and its chains were unpaired.

CDR3 length: 15 amino acids. Germline V gene sequence: CDR1 SGHNT, CDR2 YENEEA. V dropped 0 bases and J dropped 3; count of bases not matched to a gene: 2. This clonotype was seen repeatedly, ten times or more. Its antigen is not identified. The study's findings and limits: Matching against VDJdb likely underestimated virus-specific expansions, favoring anti-spike CD8.

The TCR library protocol was used to attach unique molecular identifiers. These identifiers were attached to individual cDNA molecules. TCRdb reanalysed the 5' RACE reads using MiXCR and keeps one entry per CDR3 protein. The sample shows 25,000 to 35,000 distinct CDR3 sequences, around 5.3% of them seen only once. This TCR was sampled from an adult who was a healthcare worker with PCR-confirmed SARS-CoV-2 infection or an uninfected control (not recorded which). The rearrangement joins TRBV11-3 to TRBJ2-7; TRBD1 matches at 10 bases. The sequenced sample was whole blood. The CDR3 DNA is TGTGCCAGCAGCTTAGAGGGACAGGGGAACTACGAGCAGTACTTC. Protein sequence: CASSLEGQGNYEQYF.